This T cell receptor beta chain was documented in a study of control samples from healthy donors and cancer patients. Only one count was recorded for this clone. Assay used: immunoSEQ multiplex PCR; TCRdb lists only in-frame clones, some missing. The table has tens of thousands of clones, less than 95% seen once; the top ten hold approximately 0.95%. The clonotype comes from a man aged 25-45 years with colorectal cancer. Sample: PBMCs.

The DNA of the CDR3 is TGTGCCTATTCACTAGACAGGGCCCCCACTGAAGCTTTCTTT. Its translation is CAYSLDRAPTEAFF. The V and J genes are TRBV10-3 and TRBJ1-1; TRBD1 matches 7 bases. This CDR3 has 14 residues. Germline CDR1 reads ENHRY; CDR2 reads SYGVKD. V shed 11 bases and J 4 bases; nucleotides not matched to a gene: 13.